A selection of T cell receptor beta chains follows, all from one sample in a study of blood T cells in healthy people across ages. TCRdb re-called the 5' RACE reads through MiXCR, storing one row per CDR3 protein. The data contain 550,000 to 700,000 distinct CDR3 sequences, roughly a quarter of them singletons. The sample taken for sequencing was blood. The receptors derive from a woman in her seventies in good health. The CDR3 runs from the conserved cysteine through the conserved F or W.

v_call	j_call	cdr3_aa
TRBV6-1	TRBJ1-6	CASRTDGSRDNSPLHF
TRBV5-1	TRBJ1-1	CASSLTTGSTEAFF
TRBV7-2	TRBJ1-1	CAGSRTGSFMNTEAFF
TRBV27	TRBJ1-1	CASRRGLGDTEAFF
TRBV3-1	TRBJ2-1	CASSQRLAVSLGEQFF
TRBV24-1	TRBJ2-3	CATSGQGGPTDTQYF
TRBV7-2	TRBJ1-1	CASSLRQGSNTEAFF
TRBV12-3/TRBV12-4	TRBJ2-2	CASSFGTGAVSTGELFF
TRBV21-1	TRBJ1-2	CASSNRSGTGGVHYGYTF
TRBV6-2/TRBV6-3	TRBJ2-1	CASSTGTGVYNEQFF
TRBV7-9	TRBJ1-4	CASSLESGEKLFF
TRBV5-1	TRBJ1-2	CASSPLGPDREVDYGYTF
TRBV12-3/TRBV12-4	TRBJ1-5	CASRGAHQHF
TRBV20-1	TRBJ1-5	CSARDQGSRLYSNQPQHF
TRBV20-1	TRBJ2-3	CSAFRLTSTDAQYF
TRBV9	TRBJ2-5	CASSIEAQLGTQYF
TRBV5-1	TRBJ2-2	CASSLAWGTGELFF
TRBV5-5	TRBJ1-2	CASSLGMGGNYGYTF
TRBV24-1	TRBJ2-3	CATSDLQDGGADTQYF
TRBV18	TRBJ2-1	CASSSQGSQSDEQFF
TRBV9	TRBJ2-5	CASSTSGTGSETQYF
TRBV20-1	TRBJ2-5	CSARYRAPQETQYF
TRBV5-6	TRBJ1-1	CASSLRTGMEAFF